The sequence of this T cell receptor beta chain was determined in a study of blood T cell repertoires in COVID-19. Whole-study context: Acute and convalescent COVID-19 samples came from the United States, Italy and Spain. The analysed material was cDNA or gDNA that came from T cells, B-cell-depleted T cells, or PBMCs.

Original handling: Amplified reference gene primers provided the basis for estimating nucleated cell counts. Profiling relied on immunoSEQ multiplex PCR, and the TCRdb table lists in-frame clones only, not all of them. V and J calls and clone size are those listed in that table; D and trimming were worked out from the DNA. The sample shows some 74,000 clones, roughly 84% of them seen only once. Trimming left V 4 bases short and J 2 bases short, with 5 bases between. This CDR3 spans 12 amino acids. Per the germline V gene, CDR1 is SGHTA and CDR2 is FQGNSA. Specimen: peripheral blood. The sequence was obtained from a man between 50 and 59 years old with active COVID-19. This rearrangement joins TRBV7-2 to TRBJ2-5, with D unresolved. The CDR3 nucleotides are TGTGCCAGCAGCTGGGCGCAAGAGACCCAGTACTTC. Amino acid sequence: CASSWAQETQYF.